This TCR beta chain came from a study of T cells after yellow fever vaccination. The germline V and J ends were trimmed by 0 bases and 6 bases, with 8 bases remaining between them. CDR1 MNHEY and CDR2 SVGEGT come from the germline V gene. The CDR3 loop spans 13 amino acids. TCRdb re-analysed the 5' RACE reads in MiXCR, keeping a single row per CDR3 protein. The sample has under 500,000 distinct CDR3 sequences; 18% are singletons. Material: PBMCs, obtained before the yellow fever booster vaccination. The J gene is TRBJ1-1, the V gene TRBV6-2 or TRBV6-3; D call uncertain. The receptor's source is a man aged 18 to 29 who received the YFV17D yellow fever vaccine. CDR3: CASSYSRQPEAFF. The CDR3 DNA is TGTGCCAGCAGTTACTCGAGGCAGCCTGAAGCTTTCTTT.